This TCR beta chain originates from a study of cytomegalovirus exposure and HLA in healthy donors. The PCR made use of 60 Vbeta and 13 Jbeta primers. Some clones are missing from TCRdb's copy, which holds only in-frame ones; the method was immunoSEQ multiplex PCR. The table has fewer than 85,000 clones, around 82% seen once. With 6 bases removed from V and 1 base from J, the gap between germline ends came to 9 bases. The CDR3 covers 14 residues. Per germline, CDR1 MNHNS and CDR2 SASEGT. V gene TRBV6-1 combines with J gene TRBJ1-4; the D is unclear. Sequenced: PBMCs. The source of this sequence is a man aged 40-55 years in good health and CMV-seronegative. CDR3 residues: CASSGVGTNEKLFF. The CDR3 bases are TGTGCCAGCAGCGGGGTGGGAACTAATGAAAAACTGTTTTTT.